The next 15 T cell receptor beta chains were all read from a single sample in a study of T cell responses to AZD1222 COVID-19 vaccine. Clones were sequenced by immunoSEQ multiplex PCR, and TCRdb holds only the in-frame ones, with some missing. This table has approximately 160,000 clones, 90% to 95% appearing once. The input for sequencing was peripheral blood, taken 28 days after the second AZD1222 dose. The receptors come from an adult who received the AZD1222 COVID-19 vaccine.

This rearrangement joins TRBV30 to TRBJ1-1; D is unclear. The V end lost 8 bases, the J end lost 4 bases, and 14 bases lay between the germline ends. The CDR3 has 12 residues. CDR1 and CDR2 (germline): GTSNPN, SVGIG (reference sequence). CDR3 sequence: CATTHGFTEAFF. The CDR3 DNA sequence: TGTGCCACAACCCACGGGTTCACTGAAGCTTTCTTT.

This clone was seen only a few times. The chain uses TRBV7-3 and TRBJ1-1; possible D gene TRBD1, 6 bases. The V end was cut by 4 bases, the J end by 1 base, with 13 bases between. Germline V gene sequence: CDR1 SGHTA, CDR2 FQGTGA. The CDR3 consists of 15 residues. The CDR3 protein is CASSSAGGPNTEAFF. Here the CDR3 DNA reads TGTGCCAGCAGCTCCGCTGGGGGGCCGAACACTGAAGCTTTCTTT.

The chain employs TRBV12-5 and TRBJ2-3; 11 nucleotides agree with TRBD1. CDR1 and CDR2 (germline): LGHNT, FRNRAP. The CDR3 sequence is 17 residues long. V was pared by 5 bases and J by 5 bases, with 12 bases of the junction left unmatched. CDR3 in DNA: TGTGCTAGTGGTCTAGGACAGGGGGCCAGAGCGGGAGATACGCAGTATTTT. Protein sequence: CASGLGQGARAGDTQYF.

The rearrangement links TRBV30 to TRBJ2-3; tentatively, D is TRBD2 (5 bases). The V and J ends lost 4 bases and 2 bases respectively, with 16 bases between them. The CDR3 sequence is 15 residues long. CDR1 GTSNPN and CDR2 SVGIG come from the germline V gene (reference sequence). The CDR3 here is CAWNLLGLFTDTQYF. CDR3 bases: TGTGCCTGGAACCTACTAGGGTTGTTCACAGATACGCAGTATTTT. Variable domain in full (rest from reference TRBV30 and TRBJ2-3): SQTIHQWPATLVQPVGSPLSLECTVEGTSNPNLYWYRQAAGRGLQLLFYSVGIGQISSEVPQNLSASRPQDRQFILSSKKLLLSDSGFYLCAWNLLGLFTDTQYFGPGTRLTVL.

The rearrangement uses TRBV27 and TRBJ1-2; D gene unclear. Germline assignment: CDR1 MNHEY and CDR2 SMNVEV (reference sequence). This CDR3 has 14 residues. V gave up 6 bases and J gave up 0 bases, with 11 bases separating them. In DNA form, the CDR3 reads TGTGCCAGCAGCCCTGGATTTACTAACTATGGCTACACCTTC. Its protein product is CASSPGFTNYGYTF.

The V call is TRBV30, the J call TRBJ2-1; 8 nucleotides match TRBD1. This CDR3 region has 15 residues. Germline V CDR1 and CDR2: GTSNPN, SVGIG (reference sequence). Trimming at V came to 4 bases and at J to 3 bases, leaving 8 bases not matched to a gene. CDR3 sequence reads: CAWKLGDRNYNEQFF. In DNA form, the CDR3 reads TGTGCCTGGAAGTTGGGGGACAGGAACTACAATGAGCAGTTCTTC.

The chain combines TRBV12-3 or TRBV12-4 with TRBJ2-2; D is ambiguous. Trimming took off 5 bases at V and 2 bases at J, with 3 bases between the two ends. This CDR3 contains 12 residues. CDR3 sequence: CASSVNTGELFF. In nucleotides, the CDR3 is TGTGCCAGCAGTGTAAACACCGGGGAGCTGTTTTTT.

This clone was observed a single time. This rearrangement joins TRBV28 to TRBJ1-2; no definite D call. Germline-derived CDR1 and CDR2 are MDHEN and SYDVKM. The CDR3 has 14 residues. V was pared by 10 bases and J by 9 bases, with 24 bases between. This CDR3 is CATTPGGSRGRYTF. CDR3 sequence (DNA): TGTGCCACCACCCCAGGCGGCTCGAGAGGCCGCTACACCTTC.

The chain links TRBV5-6 to TRBJ2-2; no clear D gene. Germline values: CDR1 SGHDT, CDR2 YYEEEE. The CDR3 is 16 amino acids. The germline V and J ends were trimmed by 1 base and 1 base, with 11 bases remaining between them. This chain's CDR3 is CASSLLGLLNTGELFF. Written as DNA, the CDR3 is TGTGCCAGCAGCTTGCTTGGGCTATTGAACACCGGGGAGCTGTTTTTT.

This clone was seen just once. The rearrangement joins TRBV28 to TRBJ2-1; 15 positions agree with TRBD2. Looked up from germline, CDR1 is MDHEN and CDR2 is SYDVKM. J lost 3 bases, V lost 4 bases, and 1 base had no gene match. The CDR3 runs 16 residues. Here the CDR3 reads CASSWGLAGGYNEQFF. CDR3 bases: TGTGCCAGCAGTTGGGGACTAGCGGGAGGCTACAATGAGCAGTTCTTC.

The chain carries TRBV6-5 and TRBJ2-1; D is unresolved. Germline V CDR1 and CDR2: MNHEY, SVGAGI. The CDR3 sequence is 13 residues long. Trimming left V 3 bases short and J 8 bases short, with 11 bases between. CDR3 region: CASSYSDSDEQFF. DNA for the CDR3: TGTGCCAGCAGTTATTCCGACTCCGATGAGCAGTTCTTC.

V and J are TRBV2 and TRBJ1-2; weak D call: TRBD1 (6 bases). The germline V gene encodes CDR1 SNHLY and CDR2 FYNNEI. V dropped 4 bases and J dropped 2 bases, with 11 bases sitting between them. The CDR3 contains 14 residues. CDR3: CASSVSDRNYGYTF. The CDR3 bases are TGTGCCAGCAGTGTGTCGGACAGAAACTATGGCTACACCTTC.

The chain links TRBV18 to TRBJ1-2; no clear D. Trimming left V 4 bases short and J 4 bases short, with 19 bases between. This CDR3 is built from 16 residues. Germline V gene sequence: CDR1 KGHSH, CDR2 LQKENI. The CDR3 nucleotides read TGTGCCAGCTCACGAGATAGGGCCTCTTCGGGCTATGGCTACACCTTC. Translating gives CASSRDRASSGYGYTF.

This clone occurred a few times. Germline is not matched at one junction end, which may reflect a read error. The rearrangement links TRBV28 to TRBJ2-7; no firm D call. From germline, CDR1 is MDHEN and CDR2 SYDVKM. This CDR3 is 13 amino acids long. CDR3 in DNA: TGTGCCAGCAGTCTCATAGGCTCCCACGAGCAGTACTTC. As protein: CASSLIGSHEQYF.

The V gene is TRBV3-1 (or the pseudogene TRBV3-2), the J gene TRBJ1-1; D gene unclear. The CDR3 totals 12 residues. Trimming cost V 1 base and J 3 bases, with 3 bases left between them. Germline values: CDR1 LGHDT, CDR2 YNNKEL (reference sequence). The CDR3 DNA sequence: TGTGCCAGCAGCCAAGGGGACACTGAAGCTTTCTTT. Its translation: CASSQGDTEAFF.